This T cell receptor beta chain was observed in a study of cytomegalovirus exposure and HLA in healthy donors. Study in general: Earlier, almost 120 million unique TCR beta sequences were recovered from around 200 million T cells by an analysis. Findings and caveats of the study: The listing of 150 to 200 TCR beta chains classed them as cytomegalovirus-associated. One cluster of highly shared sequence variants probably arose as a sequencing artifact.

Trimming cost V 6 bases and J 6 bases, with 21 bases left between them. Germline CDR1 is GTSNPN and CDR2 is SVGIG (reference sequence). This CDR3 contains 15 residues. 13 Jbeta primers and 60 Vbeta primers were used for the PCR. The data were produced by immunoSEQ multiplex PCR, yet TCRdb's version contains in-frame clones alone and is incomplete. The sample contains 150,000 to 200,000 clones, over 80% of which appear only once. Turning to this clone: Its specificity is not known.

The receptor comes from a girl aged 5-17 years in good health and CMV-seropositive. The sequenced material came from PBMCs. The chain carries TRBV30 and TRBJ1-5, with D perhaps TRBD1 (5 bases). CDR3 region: CACSRGAGLSQPQHF. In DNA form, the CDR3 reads TGTGCCTGCTCAAGGGGTGCGGGGCTCAGTCAGCCCCAGCATTTT.